This paragraph covers one T cell receptor (beta chain) sequence. One end of the junction is discordant with germline, which a read error may explain. Methods used by the authors: Amplification of reference gene primers was used by the study to estimate nucleated cell counts. The protocol was immunoSEQ multiplex PCR, while the TCRdb copy is restricted to in-frame clones and leaves out a portion. That table is the source of V, J and clone size, and D and trimming were worked out from the DNA. The table records fewer than 300,000 clones, about 80% of them present only once. This CDR3 is built from 12 residues. CDR1 and CDR2 from the germline V gene are MNHNS and SASEGT. This entry is derived from a study of blood T cell repertoires in COVID-19. Study as a whole: Acute and convalescent COVID-19 samples came from the United States, Italy and Spain. The analysed material was cDNA or gDNA that came from T cells, B-cell-depleted T cells, or PBMCs.

The V and J genes are TRBV6-1 and TRBJ1-2; no reliable D call. Source material: peripheral blood. This TCR derives from a woman of 80 years or more with acute or convalescent COVID-19. The CDR3 DNA reads as TGTGTCAGCAGTGACACTAACTATGGCTACACCTTC. Protein product: CVSSDTNYGYTF.